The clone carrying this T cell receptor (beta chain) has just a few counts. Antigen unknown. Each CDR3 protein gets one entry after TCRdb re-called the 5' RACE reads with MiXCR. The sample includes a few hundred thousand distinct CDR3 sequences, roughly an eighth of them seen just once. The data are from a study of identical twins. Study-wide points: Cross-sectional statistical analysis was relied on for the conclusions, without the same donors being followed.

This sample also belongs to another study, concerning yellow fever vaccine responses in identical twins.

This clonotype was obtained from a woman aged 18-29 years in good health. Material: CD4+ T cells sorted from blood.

CDR3 sequence reads: CASSRGLDSPLHF. The CDR3 DNA sequence: TGTGCCAGCAGTAGGGGGCTGGATTCACCCCTCCACTTT. The V and J genes are TRBV6-1 and TRBJ1-6; 7 nucleotides align to TRBD1. This CDR3 region has 13 residues. CDR1 and CDR2 from the germline V gene are MNHNS and SASEGT. Trimming removed 5 bases from V and 8 bases from J; junction bases left unmatched: 3.